These 15 T cell receptor beta chains were all obtained from the same sample, sequenced in a study of T cells after yellow fever vaccination. From the 5' RACE reads, TCRdb called clonotypes with MiXCR, one entry per CDR3 protein. The table records 150,000 to 200,000 distinct CDR3 sequences, approximately 9.7% of them present only once. The sample here was CD8+ T cells sorted from PBMCs, taken 45 days after the yellow fever booster vaccination. Receptor source: a man younger than 30 who received the YFV17D yellow fever vaccine.

The chain recombines TRBV4-3 with TRBJ1-2, with a weak D call TRBD1 (6 bases). Trimming left V 0 bases short and J 5 bases short, with 13 bases between. The CDR3 loop spans 15 amino acids. Germline V lookup: CDR1 LGHNA, CDR2 YSLEER. The CDR3 protein is CASSQDLGAVYGYTF. CDR3 DNA sequence: TGCGCCAGCAGCCAAGATCTGGGGGCTGTATATGGCTACACCTTC.

J is TRBJ2-7 and V is TRBV12-3 or TRBV12-4, with D perhaps TRBD1 (5 bases). Deletions cut 2 bases from V and 3 bases from J, with 11 bases between. This CDR3 is built from 14 residues. The DNA for the CDR3 is TGTGCCAGCAGTTTATATGACAGCTTCTACGAGCAGTACTTC. Translation gives CASSLYDSFYEQYF.

This clonotype was seen only a few times. This chain connects TRBV29-1 to TRBJ2-1; TRBD1 matches 7 bases. From germline, CDR1 is SQVTM and CDR2 ANQGSEA. Unmatched junction bases numbered 10, after V lost 8 bases and J lost 3 bases. The CDR3 runs 14 residues. The CDR3 DNA is TGCAGCACAGACCGGGACAGAGACTACAATGAGCAGTTCTTC. This codes for CSTDRDRDYNEQFF.

The chain recombines TRBV29-1 with TRBJ2-2; TRBD1 matches 7 bases. This CDR3 region has 15 residues. Trimming at V came to 4 bases and at J to 3 bases, leaving 8 bases not matched to a gene. Germline V CDR1 and CDR2: SQVTM, ANQGSEA. For the CDR3, the DNA is TGCAGCGTTGTTGGCCAGGGGGTGGACACCGGGGAGCTGTTTTTT. It translates to CSVVGQGVDTGELFF.

This clonotype was found a few times. The chain employs TRBV4-3 and TRBJ2-5; possible D gene TRBD2, 6 bases. This CDR3 region has 13 residues. Per germline, CDR1 LGHNA and CDR2 YSLEER. Trimming pared 4 bases from V and 5 bases from J, leaving 11 bases between. The CDR3 spells CASSRGTQETQYF. The DNA for the CDR3 is TGCGCCAGCAGCCGCGGGACCCAGGAGACCCAGTACTTC.

The chain couples TRBV2 to TRBJ1-2; D remains unclear. Germline lookup yields CDR1 SNHLY and CDR2 FYNNEI. V was trimmed by 7 bases and J by 7 bases, leaving 13 bases between them. This CDR3 spans 12 amino acids. The CDR3 reads CASNSGVSGYTF. CDR3 nucleotide sequence: TGTGCCAGCAATTCCGGGGTATCTGGCTACACCTTC. Looking up the rest from reference TRBV2 and TRBJ1-2 gives the full variable domain: EPEVTQTPSHQVTQMGQEVILRCVPISNHLYFYWYRQILGQKVEFLVSFYNNEISEKSEIFDDQFSVERPDGSNFTLKIRSTKLEDSAMYFCASNSGVSGYTFGSGTRLTVV.

This clonotype was seen repeatedly, ten times or more. This chain links TRBV11-2 with TRBJ2-3; D possibly corresponds to TRBD2 (6 bases). The CDR3 loop spans 14 amino acids. CDR1 is SGHAT and CDR2 is FQNNGV in the germline V gene. Trimming removed 11 bases from V and 0 bases from J, with 15 bases in between. CDR3 region: CASPGDWSTDTQYF. In DNA, the CDR3 is TGTGCCTCACCGGGGGATTGGAGCACAGATACGCAGTATTTT.

Many counts were recorded for this clonotype. The CDR3 bases are TGTGCCAGCAGCTTAGTGCCTAGCGGGGGACCCTGGGGCACAGATACGCAGTATTTT. As protein: CASSLVPSGGPWGTDTQYF. The chain uses TRBV7-8 and TRBJ2-3, with TRBD2 matching over 10 bases. With V trimmed by 1 base and J by 1 base, 11 bases remained unmatched. The CDR3 is made up of 19 amino acids. In germline, CDR1 is SGHVS, CDR2 FQNEAQ. The full variable domain, in which reference TRBV7-8 and TRBJ2-3 provide the parts outside the CDR3, is GAGVSQSPRYKVAKRGQDVALRCDPISGHVSLFWYQQALGQGPEFLTYFQNEAQLDKSGLPSDRFFAERPEGSVSTLKIQRTQQEDSAVYLCASSLVPSGGPWGTDTQYFGPGTRLTVL.

The chain carries TRBV4-1 and TRBJ2-5, with D unclear. Trimming cost V 1 base and J 5 bases, with 14 bases left between them. Germline CDR1 and CDR2: MGHRA and YSYEKL. The CDR3 runs 15 residues. This CDR3 is CASSQVYFEEETQYF. DNA of the CDR3: TGCGCCAGCAGCCAAGTATATTTTGAGGAGGAGACCCAGTACTTC.

This clonotype came up many times. The V call is TRBV4-1, the J call TRBJ2-7; D unresolved. V was trimmed by 1 base and J by 0 bases, leaving 7 bases between them. The length of the CDR3 is 14 residues. CDR1 and CDR2 from the germline V gene are MGHRA and YSYEKL. This CDR3 reads CASSQGLGSYEQYV. The CDR3 DNA reads TGCGCCAGCAGCCAAGGTCTCGGCTCCTACGAGCAGTACGTC.

This clonotype occurred a few times. The chain combines TRBV4-3 with TRBJ1-3; 9 bases map to TRBD1. After removal of 4 bases from V and 0 bases from J, the junction contained 7 bases not matched to a gene. The length of the CDR3 is 17 residues. Germline values: CDR1 LGHNA, CDR2 YSLEER. The CDR3 DNA reads as TGCGCCAGCAGCCGCGGGACAGGGACGAGCTCTGGAAACACCATATATTTT. Its protein product is CASSRGTGTSSGNTIYF.

The chain employs TRBV12-3 or TRBV12-4 and TRBJ2-1; D gene ambiguous. Trimming stripped 5 bases from V and 7 bases from J, with 21 bases between. This CDR3 is 16 amino acids long. CDR3 DNA sequence: TGTGCCAGCAGTCCCTCCGACCCGCCCGTGGAGAATGAGCAGTTCTTC. This gives the protein CASSPSDPPVENEQFF.

The V gene is TRBV27, the J gene TRBJ2-2; no firm D call. This CDR3 is 14 amino acids long. The germline V and J ends were trimmed by 3 bases and 4 bases, with 9 bases remaining between them. Germline lookup yields CDR1 MNHEY and CDR2 SMNVEV (reference sequence). CDR3: CASSLGLLTGELFF. CDR3 sequence (DNA): TGTGCCAGCAGTTTGGGCCTCCTCACCGGGGAGCTGTTTTTT.

This clonotype turned up a few times. This chain joins TRBV12-3 or TRBV12-4 and TRBJ1-1; 7 bases line up with TRBD1. This CDR3 has 17 residues. V was pared by 5 bases and J by 4 bases, with 16 bases of the junction left unmatched. CDR3 region: CASSPRQGGTWSTEAFF. The CDR3 nucleotides are TGTGCCAGCAGTCCCCGACAGGGTGGGACATGGAGCACTGAAGCTTTCTTT.

This clonotype has more than one count but fewer than ten. The rearrangement links TRBV11-2 to TRBJ2-5, with D perhaps given as TRBD1 or TRBD2 (5 bases each). V was shortened by 5 bases and J by 5 bases, with 18 bases between the two germline ends. The CDR3 extends over 15 amino acids. CDR1 is SGHAT, CDR2 FQNNGV, per germline. The CDR3 protein is CASSSGTLSGETQYF. CDR3 in DNA: TGTGCCAGCAGCAGTGGGACCTTATCTGGGGAGACCCAGTACTTC.